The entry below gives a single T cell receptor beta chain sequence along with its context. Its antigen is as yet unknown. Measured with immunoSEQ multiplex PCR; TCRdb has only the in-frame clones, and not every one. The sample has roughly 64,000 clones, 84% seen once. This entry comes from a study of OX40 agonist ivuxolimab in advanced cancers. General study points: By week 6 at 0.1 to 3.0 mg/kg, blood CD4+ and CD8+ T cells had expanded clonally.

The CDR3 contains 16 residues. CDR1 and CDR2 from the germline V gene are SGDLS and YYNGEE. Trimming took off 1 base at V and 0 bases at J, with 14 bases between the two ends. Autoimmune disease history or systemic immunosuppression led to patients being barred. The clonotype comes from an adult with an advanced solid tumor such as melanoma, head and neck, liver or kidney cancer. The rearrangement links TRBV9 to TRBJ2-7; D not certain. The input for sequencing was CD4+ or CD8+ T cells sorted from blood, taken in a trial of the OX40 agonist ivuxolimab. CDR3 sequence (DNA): TGTGCCAGCAGCGTATCTCCGGACGTCAGCTCCTACGAGCAGTACTTC. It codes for CASSVSPDVSSYEQYF.